A selection of T cell receptor beta chains follows, all from one sample in a study of neoadjuvant anti-PD-1 for oral cavity cancer. Only in-frame clones appear in the TCRdb table, and some are missing; sequencing was by immunoSEQ multiplex PCR. The profile shows some 66,000 clones, around four fifths of them singletons. Sample: PBMCs, taken before nivolumab (anti-PD-1) treatment. The receptors shown here come from a person aged 40 to 85 with oral cavity squamous cell carcinoma. CDR3s include the opening cysteine and the closing phenylalanine or tryptophan. Each record gives: D gene, clone size, J gene, V gene, CDR3 DNA, CDR3 protein. A D gene is named only where the DNA matches it firmly. Not every row has a clone size; where given, it reads once, few, many or a size class.

NA	NA	TRBJ2-5	TRBV5-1	TGCGCCAGCAGCGCCAATATAGAGACCCAGTACTTC	CASSANIETQYF
TRBD1	NA	TRBJ1-1	TRBV7-9	TGTGCCAGCAGAATGGGACAGCAGAACACTGAAGCTTTCTTT	CASRMGQQNTEAFF
TRBD1	NA	TRBJ2-3	TRBV18	TGTGCCAGCTCACGACCGGGACAGTCGACCTCTAGCACAGATACGCAGTATTTT	CASSRPGQSTSSTDTQYF
NA	NA	TRBJ1-2	TRBV11-1	TGTGCCAGCAGCTTAGCGCGACAGTCTCCTGGCTACACCTTC	CASSLARQSPGYTF
NA	NA	TRBJ2-5	TRBV5-6	TGTGCCAGCAGGGGCCAAGAGACCCAGTACTTC	CASRGQETQYF
TRBD2	NA	TRBJ2-1	TRBV4-1	TGCGCCAGCAGCCAACCGACTAGCGGGATTTACAATGAGCAGTTCTTC	CASSQPTSGIYNEQFF
NA	NA	TRBJ1-1	TRBV6-5	TGTGCCAGCAGTTACAGGGGAGGGGACACTGAAGCTTTCTTT	CASSYRGGDTEAFF
NA	NA	TRBJ1-2	TRBV5-6	TGTGCCAGCAGCTTGTTGGGCAGGGGAGAGGATGGCTACACCTTC	CASSLLGRGEDGYTF
TRBD2	NA	TRBJ2-3	TRBV5-1	TGCGCCAGCAGCCTCGGACTAGCGGGAGGGTGGACTAGCACAGATACGCAGTATTTT	CASSLGLAGGWTSTDTQYF
TRBD2	NA	TRBJ2-7	TRBV10-3	TGTGCCATCAGCTCGCCGGGACTAGCGGATTACTACGAGCAGTACTTC	CAISSPGLADYYEQYF
TRBD2	once	TRBJ2-1	TRBV5-1	TGCGCCAGCAGCTTGAGAGCGGGGGGGCAGGATGAGCAGTTCTTC	CASSLRAGGQDEQFF
NA	NA	TRBJ2-3	TRBV13	TGTGCCAGCAGCTTACTAAGCCGGAGTAGCACAGATACGCAGTATTTT	CASSLLSRSSTDTQYF
TRBD1	NA	TRBJ1-5	TRBV4-1	TGCGCCAGCAGCCAAGGGGGACAGGGGGCCGGTCAGCCCCAGCATTTT	CASSQGGQGAGQPQHF
NA	few	TRBJ1-2	TRBV18	TGTGCCAGCTCACCAACAAGCCGGACAGACTATGGCTACACCTTC	CASSPTSRTDYGYTF
NA	NA	TRBJ2-1	TRBV4-2	TGTGCCAGCAGCCAAGACAGGAACTACTACAATGAGCAGTTCTTC	CASSQDRNYYNEQFF
NA	NA	TRBJ1-5	TRBV28	TGTGCCAGCAGTTTAGTCCTAGGGCAGATTGAGAGCAATCAGCCCCAGCATTTT	CASSLVLGQIESNQPQHF
NA	NA	TRBJ2-1	TRBV15	TGTGCCACCAGCAGAGATAGAGGTGGAGGTGAGCAGTTCTTC	CATSRDRGGGEQFF
TRBD2	NA	TRBJ2-1	TRBV6-4	TGTGCCAGCAGTAACTTGGGACTAGCAGATAATGAGCAGTTCTTC	CASSNLGLADNEQFF
NA	few	TRBJ1-2	TRBV5-1	TGCGCCAGCAGCTTCCTTGGGCTCCCTAACTATGGCTACACCTTC	CASSFLGLPNYGYTF
NA	NA	TRBJ2-7	TRBV4-1	TGCGCCAGCAGCCAAGTTAAGGGGAGATGGTTCCACGAGCAGTACTTC	CASSQVKGRWFHEQYF
TRBD1	NA	TRBJ1-2	TRBV2	TGTGCCAGCAGAAGTGGGGGGACAGTTAACTATGGCTACACCTTC	CASRSGGTVNYGYTF
NA	NA	TRBJ1-3	TRBV15	TGTGCCACCAGCAGAGACAGTCAGGCTAATTATGGAAACACCATATATTTT	CATSRDSQANYGNTIYF
NA	NA	TRBJ1-2	TRBV5-5	TGTGCCAGCAGCCCGGAAACGAACAGCGTCTATGGCTACACCTTC	CASSPETNSVYGYTF
TRBD2	NA	TRBJ2-3	TRBV5-1	TGCGCCAGCAGCTTGTGGGGGCGCGGGGGGAAGAGCACAGATACGCAGTATTTT	CASSLWGRGGKSTDTQYF
NA	few	TRBJ2-7	TRBV4-1	TGCGCCAGCAGCCACATGTGGGGGGGGCCCTACGAGCAGTACTTC	CASSHMWGGPYEQYF
NA	once	TRBJ1-6	TRBV30	TGTGCCTGGTCGGGGGGACCTTCGTTTAATTCACCCCTCCACTTT	CAWSGGPSFNSPLHF
TRBD1	NA	TRBJ1-2	TRBV6-1	TGTGCCAGCAGTGCCTCGAGAGGTGGACAGGGTTTCTATGGCTACACCTTC	CASSASRGGQGFYGYTF
NA	once	TRBJ2-1	TRBV5-3	TGTGCCAGAAGCCCTCCACAAGTTCCCAACTACAATGAGCAGTTCTTC	CARSPPQVPNYNEQFF
TRBD1	NA	TRBJ1-5	TRBV2	TGTGCCAGCAGTGAACAGGACAGGGAGTCTCAGCCCCAGCATTTT	CASSEQDRESQPQHF
NA	NA	TRBJ2-1	TRBV11-2	TGTGCCAGCAGCTTAGAACCGGGACCACGGCAGTTCTTC	CASSLEPGPRQFF
TRBD2	NA	TRBJ2-7	TRBV6-1	TGTGCCAGCAGTGAACTGGGGGGGGGTTACGAGCAGTACTTC	CASSELGGGYEQYF
TRBD1	NA	TRBJ1-1	TRBV10-3	TGTGCCATCGGTGGACAGGGGAACACTGAAGCTTTCTTT	CAIGGQGNTEAFF
NA	NA	TRBJ2-1	TRBV5-4	TGTGCCAGCAGCCCGTCCCGGTCTGAGCAGTTCTTC	CASSPSRSEQFF